The 14 T cell receptor beta chains listed next were all sequenced from one sample in a study of blood T cells in healthy people across ages. Combining a sample-barcoded 5' primer with a J-beta primer mix, a second PCR ran for roughly 7 to 11 cycles. TCRdb re-derived calls from the 5' RACE reads in MiXCR, one entry per CDR3 protein. The sample contains around 1.5 million distinct CDR3 sequences, around 59% of which appear only once. The sequencing sample was made of blood. The origin of the receptors is a young man in good health.

In DNA form, the CDR3 reads TGTGCCAGCAGTTGGAGCCAAGAGACCCAGTACTTC. The encoded protein is CASSWSQETQYF. This chain joins TRBV6-2 or TRBV6-3 and TRBJ2-5; D unclear. The germline V and J ends were trimmed by 4 bases and 1 base, with 4 bases remaining between them. This CDR3 spans 12 amino acids. In germline, CDR1 is MNHEY, CDR2 SVGEGT.

The sample holds a few counts of this clonotype. The chain recombines TRBV29-1 with TRBJ1-2; TRBD1 is a possible D gene (5 bases). Trimming cost V 0 bases and J 4 bases, with 15 bases left between them. The CDR3 spans 15 residues. Germline V gene lookup returns CDR1 SQVTM and CDR2 ANQGSEA. The CDR3 nucleotides read TGCAGCGTTGAAGACAAGACCAGGGTAGGCTATGGCTACACCTTC. Amino acids: CSVEDKTRVGYGYTF. The whole variable domain, filled in from reference TRBV29-1 and TRBJ1-2, reads SAVISQKPSRDICQRGTSLTIQCQVDSQVTMMFWYRQQPGQSLTLIATANQGSEATYESGFVIDKFPISRPNLTFSTLTVSNMSPEDSSIYLCSVEDKTRVGYGYTFGSGTRLTVV.

The genes are TRBV12-3 or TRBV12-4 and TRBJ2-4; the match to TRBD1 covers 7 bases. Matching the DNA end better, TRBJ2-7 makes the J call doubtful. CDR3 length equals 13 residues. The CDR3 reads CASSRDRYYEQYF. The CDR3 coding sequence is TGTGCCAGCAGTCGGGACAGATACTACGAGCAGTACTTC.

This clonotype was picked up a small number of times. This rearrangement joins TRBV7-2 to TRBJ1-6; D ambiguous. The CDR3 is made up of 15 amino acids. Germline V gene lookup returns CDR1 SGHTA and CDR2 FQGNSA. Deletions cut 0 bases from V and 5 bases from J, with 8 bases between. In nucleotides, the CDR3 is TGTGCCAGCAGCTTAGCCAGGTTGAATAATTCACCCCTCCACTTT. Protein sequence: CASSLARLNNSPLHF.

The chain joins TRBV15 to TRBJ1-2; D is undetermined. The CDR3 sequence is 12 residues long. Germline CDR1 reads LNHNV; CDR2 reads YYDKDF (reference sequence). Trimming took 1 base from V and 6 from J, leaving 6 bases between them. The CDR3 nucleotides read TGTGCCACCAGCAGAGCCCAGGATGGCTACACCTTC. It encodes CATSRAQDGYTF.

The chain recombines TRBV10-1 with TRBJ2-5; D possibly corresponds to TRBD2 (6 bases). Trimming took off 2 bases at V and 11 bases at J, with 21 bases between the two ends. The germline gives CDR1 WNHNN, CDR2 SYGVQD (reference sequence). The CDR3 runs to 15 residues. In DNA, the CDR3 is TGCGCCAGCAGTGAGGGTGGGAGGTCTTGGGATGAGCAGTACTTC. Protein: CASSEGGRSWDEQYF.

V is TRBV20-1 and J is TRBJ2-7; no reliable D call. With 3 bases removed from V and 0 bases from J, the gap between germline ends came to 9 bases. Germline assignment: CDR1 DFQATT and CDR2 SNEGSKA (reference sequence). CDR3 length equals 13 residues. The CDR3 protein is CSASRSNSYEQYF. CDR3 nucleotide sequence: TGCAGTGCTAGCCGTTCAAACTCCTACGAGCAGTACTTC.

J is TRBJ2-1 and V is TRBV6-5, with unresolved D. The V end lost 10 bases, the J end lost 9 bases, and 13 bases lay between the germline ends. CDR3 length equals 11 residues. CDR1 is MNHEY, CDR2 SVGAGI, per germline. CDR3: CATTRVGEQFF. CDR3 sequence (DNA): TGTGCCACTACCCGGGTGGGTGAGCAGTTCTTC.

The genes are TRBV12-3 or TRBV12-4 and TRBJ2-2, with 10 bases lining up with TRBD2. V was pared by 5 bases and J by 1 base, with 4 bases of the junction left unmatched. CDR3 size: 16 residues. The CDR3 nucleotides are TGTGCCAGCAGTACTAGCGGGGCCATGAACACCGGGGAGCTGTTTTTT. Protein product: CASSTSGAMNTGELFF.

A few counts support this clonotype. The V gene is TRBV12-3 or TRBV12-4, the J gene TRBJ2-7, with 7 positions matching TRBD2. The CDR3 runs to 14 residues. Trimming removed 3 bases from V and 4 bases from J; junction bases left unmatched: 6. This CDR3 reads CASSFNSGPYEQYF. As DNA, the CDR3 is TGTGCCAGCAGTTTCAATAGCGGGCCATACGAGCAGTACTTC.

The rearrangement joins TRBV6-5 to TRBJ2-1; D is perhaps TRBD1 or TRBD2 (5 bases each). The germline V gene encodes CDR1 MNHEY and CDR2 SVGAGI. Trimming removed 7 bases at V and 10 bases at J, with 17 bases between. The CDR3 spans 13 residues. Here the CDR3 DNA reads TGTGCCAGCACTTTACGGGAAGGGACGGAGCAGTTCTTC. Its translation is CASTLREGTEQFF.

The chain uses TRBV27 and TRBJ2-1, with 13 nucleotides matching TRBD2. Germline V gene sequence: CDR1 MNHEY, CDR2 SMNVEV (reference sequence). V dropped 3 bases and J dropped 6; count of bases not matched to a gene: 11. The CDR3 contains 18 residues. The CDR3 protein is CASSFGLAGDGGLNEQFF. For the CDR3, the DNA is TGTGCCAGCAGTTTTGGACTAGCGGGAGACGGGGGCCTCAATGAGCAGTTCTTC.

This clonotype has only a few counts. The chain couples TRBV20-1 to TRBJ1-1, with a possible D match to TRBD1 (6 bases). This CDR3 is 16 amino acids long. V shed 0 bases and J shed 1 base, with 15 bases lying between them. CDR1 is DFQATT and CDR2 is SNEGSKA in the germline V gene (reference sequence). The CDR3 region is CSARDKGGWGNTEAFF. The CDR3 DNA reads TGCAGTGCTAGAGATAAGGGGGGCTGGGGGAACACTGAAGCTTTCTTT.

J is TRBJ1-2 and V is TRBV6-6, with 10 bases aligning to TRBD1. There are 16 residues in the CDR3. Germline lookup yields CDR1 MNHNY and CDR2 SVGAGI (reference sequence). J was trimmed by 1 base and V by 8 bases; bases with no gene match: 10. The CDR3 DNA reads as TGTGCCAGCCTGACAGGGGGCCCCAATCTTAACTATGGCTACACCTTC. Amino acid sequence: CASLTGGPNLNYGYTF.